This T cell receptor beta chain was sequenced during a study of shared clonotypes between healthy human individuals. Whole-study findings and limits: Clonotypes shared by all four sorted-subset donors had higher generation probabilities than non-shared clonotypes.

This CDR3 has 13 amino acids. V lost 4 bases and J lost 8, with 14 bases in between. Germline loops: CDR1 SEHNR, CDR2 FQNEAQ (reference sequence). When replicate PCRs were run on sorted subsets, they used approximately 210 ng DNA, tens of thousands of T cell genomes. TCRdb's table, derived via immunoSEQ multiplex PCR, lists solely in-frame clones and lacks some. The repertoire has roughly 720,000 clones, roughly 91% of them found once; the top ten carry roughly 36%. As to this clone: Its antigen is not known.

This receptor was taken from a young man in good health. Some clones in this sample may be carry-over from other donors' samples. This chain joins TRBV7-9 and TRBJ1-2; D unresolved. The specimen was memory CD8+ T cells from PBMCs. Sample subset: CD45RO+ cells pooled with CCR7-negative TemRA cells. CDR3 in amino acids: CASSSSGVWGYTF. The CDR3 coding sequence is TGTGCCAGCAGCTCTTCCGGGGTCTGGGGCTACACCTTC. Based on the CDR3 plus reference TRBV7-9 and TRBJ1-2, the full variable domain is DTGVSQNPRHKITKRGQNVTFRCDPISEHNRLYWYRQTLGQGPEFLTYFQNEAQLEKSRLLSDRFSAERPKGSFSTLEIQRTEQGDSAMYLCASSSSGVWGYTFGSGTRLTVV.